The 16 T cell receptor beta chains given below trace back to one sample, sequenced in a study of cytomegalovirus exposure and HLA in healthy donors. PCR employed 60 Vbeta and 13 Jbeta primers. TCRdb keeps only in-frame clones here, not all; method: immunoSEQ multiplex PCR. This sample has 50,000 or so clones, with 65% to 80% found just once. The sample was PBMCs. These receptors were collected from a woman in her forties or fifties in good health and CMV-seronegative.

V and J are TRBV18 and TRBJ2-7; D is possibly TRBD2 (5 bases). CDR1 is KGHSH, CDR2 LQKENI, per germline. Trimming removed 6 bases from V and 0 bases from J, with 12 bases in between. The CDR3 is 14 amino acids. The CDR3 sequence: CASSRDPSSYEQYF. CDR3 DNA: TGTGCCAGCTCCCGGGATCCCAGCTCCTACGAGCAGTACTTC.

This clone was found once. The chain has TRBV7-6 and TRBJ2-2, with 7 bases fitting TRBD2. Germline V gene lookup returns CDR1 SGHVS and CDR2 FNYEAQ. The V gene end was trimmed by 4 bases and the J gene end by 7 bases; junction bases not matched to a gene: 15. The CDR3 spans 17 residues. This chain's CDR3 is CASSSRRGGGSDGELFF. The CDR3 DNA sequence: TGTGCCAGCAGCTCCCGGAGGGGAGGCGGGAGTGACGGGGAGCTGTTTTTT.

This clone was seen once. The genes are TRBV6-5 and TRBJ2-7, with D perhaps TRBD2 (6 bases). Germline-derived CDR1 and CDR2 are MNHEY and SVGAGI. The CDR3 consists of 14 residues. V was trimmed by 5 bases and J by 3 bases, leaving 14 bases between them. The CDR3, as DNA: TGTGCCAGCAGTAGATCGGGAGAGATCTACGAGCAGTACTTC. It specifies CASSRSGEIYEQYF.

This chain joins TRBV4-3 and TRBJ2-7, with 7 bases lining up with TRBD2. The V and J ends lost 4 bases and 2 bases, in that order; junction bases with no gene match: 11. The CDR3 consists of 16 residues. Germline assignment: CDR1 LGHNA and CDR2 YSLEER. Here the CDR3 reads CASSRAMRGYPYEQYF. As DNA, the CDR3 is TGCGCCAGCAGCCGGGCTATGCGGGGGTACCCCTACGAGCAGTACTTC.

V gene TRBV6-4 combines with J gene TRBJ2-3; 8 nucleotides agree with TRBD2. This CDR3 comprises 14 residues. V lost 5 bases and J lost 6; bases outside the gene matches: 7. CDR1 MRHNA and CDR2 SNTAGT come from the germline V gene. The CDR3 loop reads CASSRAGAGDTQYF. As DNA, the CDR3 is TGTGCCAGCAGTCGAGCGGGAGCGGGGGATACGCAGTATTTT.

The gene calls are TRBV13 and TRBJ1-6; 9 positions agree with TRBD1. The CDR3 has 16 amino acids. J lost 8 bases, V lost 7 bases, and 12 bases had no gene match. CDR1 and CDR2 (germline): PRHDT, FYEKMQ (reference sequence). DNA for the CDR3: TGTGCCAGCACAGTCGGACAGGGGATTGGGTATTCACCCCTCCACTTT. This codes for CASTVGQGIGYSPLHF.

A remark on this clone: The conserved final phenylalanine or tryptophan is absent from the CDR3, which likely points to a read error. Because the CDR3's place on the DNA is in doubt, the DNA is left out and the CDR3 is given as listed by TCRdb. This chain connects TRBV30 to TRBJ1-1. Including both end residues, the CDR3 is 13 amino acids long. Per the germline V gene, CDR1 is GTSNPN and CDR2 is SVGIG (reference sequence). CDR3 in amino acids: CAGRSRENTEALV.

J is TRBJ2-2 and V is TRBV29-1; 7 bases map to TRBD2. The germline V gene has CDR1 SQVTM and CDR2 ANQGSEA. This CDR3 comprises 14 residues. After removal of 3 bases from V and 0 bases from J, the junction contained 1 base not matched to a gene. CDR3 in DNA: TGCAGCGTTGAGGGGACTACGAACACCGGGGAGCTGTTTTTT. The encoded protein is CSVEGTTNTGELFF.

This clone has just one count. The chain has TRBV7-6 and TRBJ2-7, with TRBD1 matching over 7 bases. J lost 5 bases, V lost 1 base, and 11 bases had no gene match. Germline assignment: CDR1 SGHVS and CDR2 FNYEAQ. The CDR3 consists of 16 residues. The CDR3 DNA sequence: TGTGCCAGCAGCTTAGGGATTACAGGGGCAAACCACGAGCAGTACTTC. Its translation is CASSLGITGANHEQYF.

The gene calls are TRBV27 and TRBJ2-3, with D unresolved. V gave up 6 bases and J gave up 0 bases, with 16 bases separating them. This CDR3 comprises 16 residues. Germline loops: CDR1 MNHEY, CDR2 SMNVEV (reference sequence). CDR3 DNA: TGTGCCAGCAGCCCACTCCAGACAACTAGCACAGATACGCAGTATTTT. Translation: CASSPLQTTSTDTQYF.

The CDR3 protein is CASSLGGAGSYNEQFF. For the CDR3, the DNA is TGTGCCAGCAGCTTAGGCGGAGCGGGATCCTACAATGAGCAGTTCTTC. The chain carries TRBV11-3 and TRBJ2-1; the match to TRBD2 covers 7 bases. The germline V gene encodes CDR1 SGHNT and CDR2 YENEEA. J was trimmed by 1 base and V by 1 base; bases with no gene match: 4. The CDR3 is 16 residues long.

The rearrangement joins TRBV19 to TRBJ1-2; possibly TRBD1 for D (6 bases). CDR3 length: 14 residues. The V end lost 11 bases, the J end lost 7 bases, and 23 bases lay between the germline ends. CDR1 and CDR2 (germline): LNHDA, SQIVND (reference sequence). CDR3 bases: TGTGCCGGTCGGGCTCAGGGGCTATCGGGTGGCTACACCTTC. Amino acids: CAGRAQGLSGGYTF.

This chain uses TRBV7-2 with TRBJ1-2; maybe TRBD1 (5 bases). Germline V lookup: CDR1 SGHTA, CDR2 FQGNSA. Trimming stripped 5 bases from V and 7 bases from J, with 8 bases between. This CDR3 has 11 amino acids. In nucleotides, the CDR3 is TGTGCCAGCAGCCGGGGGGTTGGCTACACCTTC. Its protein product is CASSRGVGYTF.

The CDR3 DNA is TGTGCCATCAGTGACACTAGCGGAGACCCAGATACGCAGTATTTT. Translation gives CAISDTSGDPDTQYF. The chain recombines TRBV10-3 with TRBJ2-3; 8 nucleotides agree with TRBD2. The trim removed 3 bases at V and 4 bases at J, leaving 6 bases unmatched. The length of the CDR3 is 15 residues. Germline V gene lookup returns CDR1 ENHRY and CDR2 SYGVKD.

The chain combines TRBV6-1 with TRBJ1-2, with 7 bases identical to TRBD1. The CDR3 contains 15 residues. V dropped 6 bases and J dropped 3; count of bases not matched to a gene: 10. Germline assignment: CDR1 MNHNS and CDR2 SASEGT. The CDR3 region is CASRPTGAGDYGYTF. In DNA, the CDR3 is TGTGCCAGCAGGCCTACAGGGGCCGGGGACTATGGCTACACCTTC.

This clone has a handful of counts. The V and J genes are TRBV4-1 and TRBJ1-2, with D hard to call. The ends were cut back, 1 base at V and 6 bases at J, with 6 bases in the middle. There are 12 residues in the CDR3. Germline CDR1 is MGHRA and CDR2 is YSYEKL. DNA for the CDR3: TGCGCCAGCAGCCAAGGGAGAGATGGCTACACCTTC. Protein: CASSQGRDGYTF.